This T cell receptor (beta chain) was obtained from a study of human T cells and chemical hapten exposure. TCRdb re-derived calls from the RACE reads in MiXCR, one entry per CDR3 protein. Among about 120,000 distinct CDR3 sequences listed, roughly 12% were seen once. This clonotype was observed a few times. The time point was: patch test 1, 2 weeks after DPC sensitization. Treatment specified: therapeutic diphenylcyclopropenone sensitization with weekly scalp DPC. Germline V CDR1 and CDR2: MGHRA, YSYEKL. The CDR3 spans 22 residues. J was trimmed by 2 bases and V by 0 bases; bases with no gene match: 19.

The source material was whole blood, sampled in connection with sensitization to the hapten diphenylcyclopropenone (DPC). The chain has TRBV4-1 and TRBJ1-5, with 10 bases lining up with TRBD1. The source of this sequence is a woman in her fifties or sixties with alopecia areata. Some clones in this sample may be carry-over from other donors' samples. CDR3 loop: CASSQEGMGRDRGYGGNQPQHF. The DNA for the CDR3 is TGCGCCAGCAGCCAAGAAGGTATGGGCAGGGACAGGGGCTATGGGGGCAATCAGCCCCAGCATTTT.